The sequence of this T cell receptor (beta chain) was determined in a study of cytomegalovirus exposure and HLA in healthy donors. About the study: Of all 400 or so donors who were genotyped, 75% to 85% belonged to the Caucasian-associated ancestry cluster.

This clone was detected only once. What it recognizes is unknown. Regarding the study as a whole: As a later analysis revealed, the rate of TCR association differed by HLA locus, with DRB1 most and HLA-C fewest. A list of roughly 160 TCR beta chains associated with cytomegalovirus was given. Later analysis showed most CMV-associated TCR beta chains appearing HLA-restricted.

60 Vbeta and 13 Jbeta primers were used in PCR. Here immunoSEQ multiplex PCR was the method, and the copy in TCRdb shows in-frame clones only, minus some. The sample records some 180,000 clones, roughly 80% being singletons. V lost 7 bases, J lost 4 bases, and 6 bases lay in between. Germline CDR1 and CDR2: SGHNT and YYREEE (reference sequence). The CDR3 consists of 11 residues. The receptor was derived from a man aged 35 to 55 in good health and CMV-seronegative. The specimen sequenced was PBMCs. This chain links TRBV5-4 with TRBJ2-1; D gene ambiguous. The CDR3, as DNA: TGTGCCAGCGCGGCTTACAATGAGCAGTTCTTC. This encodes CASAAYNEQFF. Filled out from reference TRBV5-4 and TRBJ2-1, the complete variable domain reads ETGVTQSPTHLIKTRGQQVTLRCSSQSGHNTVSWYQQALGQGPQFIFQYYREEENGRGNFPPRFSGLQFPNYSSELNVNALELDDSALYLCASAAYNEQFFGPGTRLTVL.